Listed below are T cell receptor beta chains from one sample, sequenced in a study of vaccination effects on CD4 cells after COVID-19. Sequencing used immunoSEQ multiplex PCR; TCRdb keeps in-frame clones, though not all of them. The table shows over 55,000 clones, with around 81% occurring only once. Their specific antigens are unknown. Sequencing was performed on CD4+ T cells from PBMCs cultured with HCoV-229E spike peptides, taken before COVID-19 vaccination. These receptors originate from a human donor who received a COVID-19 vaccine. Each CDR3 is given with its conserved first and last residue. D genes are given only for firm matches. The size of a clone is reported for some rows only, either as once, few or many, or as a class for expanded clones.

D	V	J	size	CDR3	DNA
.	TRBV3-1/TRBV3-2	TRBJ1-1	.	CASSPYQGTSTEAFF	TGTGCCAGCAGCCCATATCAGGGGACGAGCACTGAAGCTTTCTTT
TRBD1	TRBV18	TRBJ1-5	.	CASSHDRVDQPQHF	TGTGCCAGCTCACATGACAGGGTGGATCAGCCCCAGCATTTT
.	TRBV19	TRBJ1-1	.	CASSITPSNTEAFF	TGTGCCAGTAGTATCACACCATCGAACACTGAAGCTTTCTTT
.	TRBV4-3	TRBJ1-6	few	CASSQDLTGQSPLHF	TGCGCCAGCAGCCAAGATCTTACAGGGCAATCACCCCTCCACTTT
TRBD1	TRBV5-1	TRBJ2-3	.	CASSAARGGGTDTQYF	TGCGCCAGCAGCGCCGCAAGAGGGGGCGGCACAGATACGCAGTATTTT
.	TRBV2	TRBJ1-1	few	CASSESGGEAFF	TGTGCCAGCAGTGAATCTGGGGGAGAAGCTTTCTTT
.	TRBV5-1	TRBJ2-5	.	CASSSGTYLHRETQYF	TGCGCCAGCAGCTCCGGGACCTACCTTCATCGGGAGACCCAGTACTTC
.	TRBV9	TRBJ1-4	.	CASSRDVNEKLFF	TGTGCCAGCAGCCGGGACGTTAATGAAAAACTGTTTTTT
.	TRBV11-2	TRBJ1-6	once	CASSYRAGSYNSPLHF	TGTGCCAGCAGTTACAGGGCTGGCTCCTATAATTCACCCCTCCACTTT
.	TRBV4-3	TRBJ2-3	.	CASSQAGRLTDTQYF	TGCGCCAGCAGCCAAGCGGGAAGGCTAACAGATACGCAGTATTTT
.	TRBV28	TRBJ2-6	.	CASSLGQSSGANVLTF	TGTGCCAGCAGCCTTGGGCAATCCTCTGGGGCCAACGTCCTGACTTTC
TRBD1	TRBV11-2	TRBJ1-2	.	CASSSQGQGGGGYTF	TGTGCCAGCAGCAGCCAGGGACAGGGGGGCGGAGGCTACACCTTC
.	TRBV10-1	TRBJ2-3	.	CASSELRAPDTQYF	TGCGCCAGCAGTGAGTTAAGGGCCCCAGATACGCAGTATTTT
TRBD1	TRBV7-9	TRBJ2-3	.	CASSLGGGTGTDTQYF	TGTGCCAGCAGCTTAGGTGGTGGGACAGGGACAGATACGCAGTATTTT
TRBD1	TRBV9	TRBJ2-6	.	CASSVTGTSGANVLTF	TGTGCCAGCAGCGTGACAGGGACCTCTGGGGCCAACGTCCTGACTTTC
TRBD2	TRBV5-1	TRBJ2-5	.	CASTLTSGGKETQYF	TGCGCCAGCACGTTGACTAGCGGGGGAAAAGAGACCCAGTACTTC
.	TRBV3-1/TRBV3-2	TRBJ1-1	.	CASSQDFGRLNTEAFF	TGTGCCAGCAGCCAAGACTTCGGACGGTTGAACACTGAAGCTTTCTTT
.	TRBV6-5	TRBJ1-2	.	CASSAEGGGLNGYTF	TGTGCCAGCAGCGCCGAAGGAGGGGGGTTGAATGGCTACACCTTC
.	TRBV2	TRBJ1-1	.	CATFLDGNTEAFF	TGTGCCACCTTCTTGGATGGGAACACTGAAGCTTTCTTT
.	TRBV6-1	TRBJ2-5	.	CASSEVGTETQYF	TGTGCCAGCAGTGAAGTAGGAACGGAGACCCAGTACTTC
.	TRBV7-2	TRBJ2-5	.	CASSHGGQETQYF	TGTGCCAGCAGCCACGGGGGCCAAGAGACCCAGTACTTC
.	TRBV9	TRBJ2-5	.	CASSVRVPAEGREETQYF	TGTGCCAGCAGCGTCCGGGTTCCGGCCGAGGGGAGAGAAGAGACCCAGTACTTC
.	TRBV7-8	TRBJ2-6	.	CASSLGVYRVFSSGANVLTF	TGTGCCAGCAGCTTAGGAGTCTACAGGGTCTTCTCATCTGGGGCCAACGTCCTGACTTTC
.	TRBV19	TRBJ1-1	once	CASSIIGGGNTEAFF	TGTGCCAGTAGCATCATTGGGGGGGGGAACACTGAAGCTTTCTTT
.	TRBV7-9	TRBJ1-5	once	CASSRGSGGDQPQHF	TGTGCCAGCAGCCGGGGGTCGGGGGGCGATCAGCCCCAGCATTTT
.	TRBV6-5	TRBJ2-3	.	CASSYGGLSGTDTQYF	TGTGCCAGCAGTTACGGGGGACTGTCAGGAACAGATACGCAGTATTTT
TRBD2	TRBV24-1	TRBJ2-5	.	CATSTSGGRETQYF	TGTGCCACTTCGACTAGCGGGGGCAGAGAGACCCAGTACTTC
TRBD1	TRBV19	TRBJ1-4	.	CASNPNRGLEKLFF	TGTGCCAGTAATCCCAACAGGGGGCTTGAAAAACTGTTTTTT
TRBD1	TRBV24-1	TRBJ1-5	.	CATSEAGGTQPQHF	TGTGCCACCAGTGAGGCAGGGGGGACTCAGCCCCAGCATTTT
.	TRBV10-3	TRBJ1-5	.	CAIAGERNQPQHF	TGTGCCATCGCGGGGGAACGCAATCAGCCCCAGCATTTT
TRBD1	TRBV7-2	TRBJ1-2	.	CASSADRGPGYGYTF	TGTGCCAGCAGCGCAGACAGGGGGCCGGGTTATGGCTACACCTTC
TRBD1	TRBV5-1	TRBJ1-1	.	CASSLGTGLTEAFF	TGCGCCAGCAGCTTGGGGACAGGGCTCACTGAAGCTTTCTTT
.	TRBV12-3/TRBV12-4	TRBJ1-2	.	CASRKTNDRGYTF	TGTGCCAGCAGAAAAACCAATGACAGGGGCTACACCTTC
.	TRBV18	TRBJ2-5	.	CATSGGPGETQYF	TGTGCCACCTCCGGCGGACCTGGGGAGACCCAGTACTTC
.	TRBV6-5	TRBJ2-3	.	CASRALTGSDTQYF	TGTGCCAGCAGAGCCTTGACAGGCTCAGATACGCAGTATTTT
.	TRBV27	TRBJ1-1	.	CASSTIWGADTEAFF	TGTGCCAGCAGCACGATCTGGGGTGCGGACACTGAAGCTTTCTTT
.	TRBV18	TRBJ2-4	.	CASSPSDSLDIQYF	TGTGCCAGCTCACCAAGCGACAGTTTGGACATTCAGTACTTC
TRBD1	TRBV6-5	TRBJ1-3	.	CASSNYRGYTIYF	TGTGCCAGCAGTAACTACAGGGGCTACACCATATATTTT
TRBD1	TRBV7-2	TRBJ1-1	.	CASSWGTGGTEAFF	TGTGCCAGCAGCTGGGGGACAGGGGGCACTGAAGCTTTCTTT
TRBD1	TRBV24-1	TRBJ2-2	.	CATSDPRQGTGELFF	TGTGCCACCAGTGACCCTAGACAGGGAACCGGGGAGCTGTTTTTT
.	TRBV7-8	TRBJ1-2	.	CASSTRARFGYTF	TGTGCCAGCAGCACCCGGGCCAGGTTTGGCTACACCTTC
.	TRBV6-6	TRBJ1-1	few	CASSPQAGRNTEAFF	TGTGCCAGCAGTCCGCAAGCGGGCAGGAACACTGAAGCTTTCTTT
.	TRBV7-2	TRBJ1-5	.	CASSLTGSGAQHF	TGTGCCAGCAGCCTCACAGGGAGCGGAGCCCAGCATTTT
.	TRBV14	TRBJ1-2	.	CASSQETDIYGYTF	TGTGCCAGCAGCCAAGAAACAGATATCTATGGCTACACCTTC
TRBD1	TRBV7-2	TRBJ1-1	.	CASSSRTGRPEAFF	TGTGCCAGCAGCTCCAGGACAGGGCGCCCTGAAGCTTTCTTT
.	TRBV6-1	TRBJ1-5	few	CASSEDGYQPQHF	TGTGCCAGCAGTGAGGACGGCTATCAGCCCCAGCATTTT
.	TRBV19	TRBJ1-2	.	CASSIGPGTYGYTF	TGTGCCAGTAGTATAGGCCCAGGGACTTATGGCTACACCTTC
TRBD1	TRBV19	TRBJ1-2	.	CASRPGTVYGYTF	TGTGCCAGTAGACCCGGGACAGTCTATGGCTACACCTTC
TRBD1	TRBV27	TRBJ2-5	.	CASSLVRGLETQYF	TGTGCCAGCAGTTTGGTAAGGGGGCTGGAGACCCAGTACTTC
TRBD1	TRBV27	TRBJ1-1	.	CASSFRGRGLENTEAFF	TGTGCCAGCAGTTTTCGTGGCAGGGGGCTTGAGAACACTGAAGCTTTCTTT
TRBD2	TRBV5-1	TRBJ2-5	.	CASSFQRGGRETQYF	TGCGCCAGCAGCTTCCAGCGGGGGGGCCGAGAGACCCAGTACTTC